The 8 T cell receptor beta chains listed next were all sequenced from one sample in a study of blood T cell repertoires in COVID-19. Assay used: immunoSEQ multiplex PCR; TCRdb lists only in-frame clones, some missing. This sample has approximately 270,000 clones, with 89% found just once. Sequencing was performed on peripheral blood. These receptors were obtained from a man between 50 and 59 years old with acute or convalescent COVID-19.

This rearrangement joins TRBV29-1 to TRBJ2-3, with a weak D call TRBD1 (5 bases). The V end was cut by 3 bases, the J end by 7 bases, with 14 bases between. Germline V gives CDR1 SQVTM, CDR2 ANQGSEA. The CDR3 sequence is 13 residues long. CDR3 sequence reads: CSVEGQGLNTQYF. The CDR3 DNA follows: TGCAGCGTTGAGGGCCAGGGCTTGAATACGCAGTATTTT.

This clone has a single count. The chain couples TRBV11-2 to TRBJ2-1; D might be TRBD2 (5 bases). This CDR3 is built from 15 residues. Germline-derived CDR1 and CDR2 are SGHAT and FQNNGV. V shed 5 bases and J shed 8 bases, with 19 bases lying between them. The CDR3 spells CASSRAGAGGHEQFF. For the CDR3, the DNA is TGTGCCAGCAGCCGGGCGGGTGCCGGTGGGCATGAGCAGTTCTTC.

J is TRBJ2-1 and V is TRBV7-2; 7 bases are a match to TRBD1. The CDR3 spans 15 residues. V gave up 5 bases and J gave up 0 bases; unmatched junction bases: 4. Germline-derived CDR1 and CDR2 are SGHTA and FQGNSA. CDR3 residues: CASSKTGISYNEQFF. The CDR3 coding sequence is TGTGCCAGCAGCAAGACAGGGATCTCCTACAATGAGCAGTTCTTC.

The chain has TRBV3-1 (or the pseudogene TRBV3-2) and TRBJ2-3; 10 bases align to TRBD2. The CDR3 has 15 residues. The junction had 8 bases not matched to a gene; V was cut back by 0 bases and J by 11 bases. The germline gives CDR1 LGHDT, CDR2 YNNKEL (reference sequence). DNA for the CDR3: TGTGCCAGCAGCCAAGACCCTAGCGGGGGACTGTGGCAGTATTTT. It encodes CASSQDPSGGLWQYF.

This chain joins TRBV28 and TRBJ2-1, with TRBD2 matching 12 bases. This CDR3 contains 15 residues. Unmatched junction bases numbered 4, after V lost 5 bases and J lost 5 bases. CDR1 and CDR2 from the germline V gene are MDHEN and SYDVKM. The DNA of the CDR3 is TGTGCCAGCAGTCCCACTAGCGGGGGGCACAATGAGCAGTTCTTC. Amino acids: CASSPTSGGHNEQFF.

This chain joins TRBV27 and TRBJ1-6; weak D call: TRBD1 (5 bases). Per germline, CDR1 MNHEY and CDR2 SMNVEV (reference sequence). V gave up 5 bases and J gave up 9 bases, with 11 bases separating them. This CDR3 is built from 13 residues. Written as DNA, the CDR3 is TGTGCCAGCAGTCTCGGGGGGAGTTCACCCCTCCACTTT. This sequence encodes CASSLGGSSPLHF.

This chain joins TRBV30 and TRBJ2-1, with 7 nucleotides matching TRBD2. Germline V gene data show CDR1 as GTSNPN and CDR2 as SVGIG (reference sequence). The length of the CDR3 is 13 residues. V was clipped by 3 bases and J by 7 bases; unmatched bases: 6. The CDR3 nucleotides are TGTGCCTGGAGCCGAGGGACTATAAATGAGCAGTTCTTC. Protein sequence: CAWSRGTINEQFF.

The V gene is TRBV5-1, the J gene TRBJ1-5; no firm D call. There are 14 residues in the CDR3. V was pared by 2 bases and J by 5 bases, with 11 bases between. Germline CDR1 SGHRS, CDR2 YFSETQ. This CDR3 is CASSFLGEDQPQHF. The CDR3, as DNA: TGCGCCAGCAGCTTCTTAGGAGAGGATCAGCCCCAGCATTTT.